Following are 25 T cell receptor beta chains from one sample sequenced in a study of regulatory T cells in long-lasting Graves disease. The sample's time point: persistent/refractory GD, antithyroid drugs over 5 years with positive TRAb. After RNA was extracted from PBMCs, the TCR library was made from it. Library construction for TCR beta used iRepertoire HTBI primers and Arm-PCR of CDR3 regions. TCRdb independently ran MiXCR on the multiplex PCR reads; one entry per CDR3 protein. The sample carries roughly 500,000 distinct CDR3 sequences, around a fifth recorded once. Sample: peripheral blood mononuclear cells (PBMCs), taken when the disease was refractory, from a patient treated with antithyroid drugs. All receptors come from a female donor with Graves disease.

This chain uses TRBV7-9 with TRBJ1-1, with a possible D match to TRBD1 (6 bases). Germline V lookup: CDR1 SEHNR, CDR2 FQNEAQ (reference sequence). The V end was cut by 5 bases, the J end by 6 bases, with 25 bases between. The CDR3 sequence is 17 residues long. Written as DNA, the CDR3 is TGTGCCAGCAGCCTGAGGGAAACTCGGGGGCTAAACGCTGAAGCTTTCTTT. Its protein is CASSLRETRGLNAEAFF.

This clonotype has only a few counts. The V gene is TRBV5-4, the J gene TRBJ2-5, with D maybe TRBD1 (5 bases). The length of the CDR3 is 14 residues. The germline V and J ends were trimmed by 3 bases and 6 bases, with 15 bases remaining between them. Germline V gives CDR1 SGHNT, CDR2 YYREEE (reference sequence). This CDR3 is CASSSQGSSQTQYF. CDR3 sequence (DNA): TGTGCCAGCAGCTCGCAGGGTAGTTCGCAGACCCAGTACTTC. The full variable domain, in which reference TRBV5-4 and TRBJ2-5 provide the parts outside the CDR3, is ETGVTQSPTHLIKTRGQQVTLRCSSQSGHNTVSWYQQALGQGPQFIFQYYREEENGRGNFPPRFSGLQFPNYSSELNVNALELDDSALYLCASSSQGSSQTQYFGPGTRLLVL.

This clonotype has a handful of counts. The chain is built from TRBV10-3 and TRBJ1-2, with a tentative D call TRBD1 (6 bases). The CDR3 sequence is 14 residues long. Trimming took off 10 bases at V and 7 bases at J, with 22 bases between the two ends. From germline, CDR1 is ENHRY and CDR2 SYGVKD. CDR3 nucleotides: TGTGCCACCCAACCCCGGGACACCGCCGGTGGCTACACCTTC. This sequence encodes CATQPRDTAGGYTF.

This clonotype was counted at least ten times. The V gene is TRBV6-1, the J gene TRBJ1-5; 8 bases agree with TRBD1. The trim removed 6 bases at V and 4 bases at J, leaving 5 bases unmatched. The CDR3 contains 14 residues. CDR1 and CDR2 (germline): MNHNS, SASEGT. CDR3 sequence: CASRLTGGNQPQHF. The CDR3 DNA is TGTGCCAGCAGACTAACAGGGGGAAATCAGCCCCAGCATTTT.

The sample holds a few counts of this clonotype. V usage is TRBV11-2 and J usage is TRBJ1-2; possible D gene TRBD1, 5 bases. CDR3 length equals 13 residues. Trimming removed 3 bases at V and 7 bases at J, with 12 bases between. Germline CDR1 is SGHAT and CDR2 is FQNNGV. For the CDR3, the DNA is TGTGCCAGCAGCTTGGGGGAGAGGAGTGGCTACACCTTC. This encodes CASSLGERSGYTF.

This clonotype has at least ten counts. The rearrangement links TRBV7-9 to TRBJ1-2; TRBD1 is a possible D gene (5 bases). This CDR3 spans 14 amino acids. Looked up from germline, CDR1 is SEHNR and CDR2 is FQNEAQ (reference sequence). Between the trimmed V and J ends, which lost 2 bases and 3 bases, there was a span of 10 bases. The CDR3 protein is CASSLQGVDYGYTF. The CDR3 DNA sequence: TGTGCCAGCAGCTTACAGGGAGTAGACTATGGCTACACCTTC.

The chain has TRBV7-2 and TRBJ2-3, with D possibly being TRBD2 (6 bases). Per the germline V gene, CDR1 is SGHTA and CDR2 is FQGNSA. Trimming left V 8 bases short and J 2 bases short, with 14 bases between. The CDR3 is 14 amino acids. For the CDR3, the DNA is TGTGCCAGCCGACCGACGGGGGACACAGATACGCAGTATTTT. Residues: CASRPTGDTDTQYF.

V usage is TRBV27 and J usage is TRBJ1-1, with a tentative D call TRBD1 (5 bases). The CDR3 contains 12 residues. Germline V CDR1 and CDR2: MNHEY, SMNVEV (reference sequence). V shed 7 bases and J shed 7 bases, with 13 bases lying between them. The CDR3 coding sequence is TGTGCCAGCACCCAGGGTGGTGGTGAAGCTTTCTTT. It encodes CASTQGGGEAFF.

This clonotype was seen repeatedly, ten times or more. The chain has TRBV2 and TRBJ2-7, with D possibly being TRBD1 or TRBD2 (5 bases each). Germline V gene lookup returns CDR1 SNHLY and CDR2 FYNNEI. CDR3 length equals 13 residues. Trimming cost V 2 bases and J 4 bases, with 9 bases left between them. The CDR3 spells CASSERGEYEQYF. For the CDR3, the DNA is TGTGCCAGCAGTGAACGGGGCGAGTACGAGCAGTACTTC.

V gene TRBV15 combines with J gene TRBJ2-7; the D is unclear. Trimming pared 0 bases from V and 2 bases from J, leaving 8 bases between. The CDR3 extends over 14 amino acids. CDR1 LNHNV and CDR2 YYDKDF come from the germline V gene (reference sequence). CDR3 in DNA: TGTGCCACCAGCAGAGATAGGGCGGCCTACGAGCAGTACTTC. Its protein is CATSRDRAAYEQYF.

This clonotype was seen many times. CDR3 bases: TGTGCCAGCAGTTCAGTTAGCGACCCCACCGGGGAGCTGTTTTTT. The encoded protein is CASSSVSDPTGELFF. V usage is TRBV12-3 or TRBV12-4 and J usage is TRBJ2-2; a possible D gene is TRBD2 (5 bases). The CDR3 is made up of 15 amino acids. V was trimmed by 4 bases and J by 4 bases, leaving 13 bases between them.

The CDR3 is CASSGQGAEQYF. The DNA of the CDR3 is TGTGCCAGCAGTGGACAGGGGGCCGAGCAGTACTTC. V usage is TRBV25-1 and J usage is TRBJ2-7, with TRBD1 matching 10 bases. The V segment lost 4 bases and the J segment 6 bases; nucleotides outside the gene matches: 0. This CDR3 contains 12 residues. Germline V gene lookup returns CDR1 MGHDK and CDR2 SYGVNS.

This clonotype was found a few times. V is TRBV18 and J is TRBJ1-5, with D tentatively TRBD1 (5 bases). Germline assignment: CDR1 KGHSH and CDR2 LQKENI. V lost 3 bases, J lost 5 bases, and 8 bases lay in between. The CDR3 loop spans 13 amino acids. The CDR3 region is CASSPKTDQPQHF. The CDR3 coding sequence is TGTGCCAGCTCACCTAAGACAGATCAGCCCCAGCATTTT.

This clonotype was recorded a few times. The rearrangement links TRBV7-9 to TRBJ1-2; D is perhaps TRBD1 (5 bases). Germline V gene data show CDR1 as SEHNR and CDR2 as FQNEAQ (reference sequence). This CDR3 is built from 17 residues. V was cut by 5 bases and J by 4 bases, with 23 bases left in between. DNA for the CDR3: TGTGCCAGCAGCAGCGGGGTCGGGACTGACACCCTCTATGGCTACACCTTC. Amino acids: CASSSGVGTDTLYGYTF.

This clonotype came up many times. V usage is TRBV12-3 or TRBV12-4 and J usage is TRBJ1-1; the D is unclear. V shed 5 bases and J shed 8 bases, with 9 bases lying between them. This CDR3 region has 11 residues. Here the CDR3 DNA reads TGTGCCAGCAGTATCATACACGAAGCTTTCTTT. This translates into CASSIIHEAFF.

Comment on this clonotype: Given a much more abundant clone one base away, this may be a read error. The DNA is left out, because the CDR3 cannot be placed on it with certainty; the CDR3 is given as TCRdb lists it. J is TRBJ1-4 and V is TRBV7-6; the table's TRBD1 call for D was not verified on the DNA. The germline V gene encodes CDR1 SGHVS and CDR2 FNYEAQ. With termini counted, the CDR3 has 14 amino acids. The CDR3 protein is CASSFGQGSEKLLF.

V usage is TRBV7-8 and J usage is TRBJ1-1, with a weak D call TRBD1 (5 bases). Trimming stripped 1 base from V and 1 base from J, with 10 bases between. The CDR3 has 15 residues. Germline-derived CDR1 and CDR2 are SGHVS and FQNEAQ. CDR3 sequence: CASSLEGAGNTEAFF. The CDR3 DNA reads TGTGCCAGCAGCTTAGAAGGGGCCGGGAACACTGAAGCTTTCTTT.

This clonotype came up a few times. This chain uses TRBV5-6 with TRBJ2-4; D gene unclear. The CDR3 runs 15 residues. Germline V gives CDR1 SGHDT, CDR2 YYEEEE. Deletions cut 1 base from V and 8 bases from J, with 16 bases between. CDR3 residues: CASSLMGSIRYIQYF. In DNA, the CDR3 is TGTGCCAGCAGCTTGATGGGGTCTATTAGGTACATTCAGTACTTC.

This clonotype was counted ten times or more. The chain recombines TRBV28 with TRBJ2-7; D uncertain. This CDR3 is built from 17 residues. The V gene's germline CDR1 is MDHEN and CDR2 SYDVKM. V lost 1 base and J lost 4, with 20 bases in between. For the CDR3, the DNA is TGTGCCAGCAGTTTATCCTCGAACAAGGTTACCGGGTACGAGCAGTACTTC. Residues: CASSLSSNKVTGYEQYF. The variable domain in full, completed from reference TRBV28 and TRBJ2-7, reads DVKVTQSSRYLVKRTGEKVFLECVQDMDHENMFWYRQDPGLGLRLIYFSYDVKMKEKGDIPEGYSVSREKKERFSLILESASTNQTSMYLCASSLSSNKVTGYEQYFGPGTRLTVT.

This clonotype has ten or more counts. The genes are TRBV30 and TRBJ2-5; 8 bases agree with TRBD1. The CDR3 spans 14 residues. Per the germline V gene, CDR1 is GTSNPN and CDR2 is SVGIG (reference sequence). The trim removed 3 bases at V and 5 bases at J, leaving 8 bases unmatched. The CDR3: CAWRTGTGEETQYF. The CDR3 coding sequence is TGTGCCTGGAGAACCGGGACAGGCGAGGAGACCCAGTACTTC.

This clonotype was seen ten or more times. The V and J genes are TRBV11-2 and TRBJ1-2, with D maybe TRBD1 (6 bases). Trimming pared 5 bases from V and 4 bases from J, leaving 29 bases between. In germline, CDR1 is SGHAT, CDR2 FQNNGV. The CDR3 is 19 residues long. The CDR3: CASSPRRGGLVWGGYGYTF. CDR3 in DNA: TGTGCCAGCAGCCCGCGCCGGGGGGGCTTGGTCTGGGGCGGCTATGGCTACACCTTC.

This clonotype showed up just a few times. The V call is TRBV28, the J call TRBJ2-2, with D perhaps matching TRBD1 (6 bases). Germline CDR1 reads MDHEN; CDR2 reads SYDVKM. The CDR3 totals 15 residues. Trimming shortened V by 7 bases and J by 3 bases, and 15 bases separated the two germline ends. In nucleotides, the CDR3 is TGTGCCAGCATTGCCTCACAGGGATACACCGGGGAGCTGTTTTTT. Translated: CASIASQGYTGELFF.

This clonotype was recorded many times. The gene calls are TRBV6-5 and TRBJ1-1; TRBD1 aligns across 7 bases. The CDR3 runs 15 residues. The germline V gene encodes CDR1 MNHEY and CDR2 SVGAGI. The trim removed 0 bases at V and 2 bases at J, leaving 3 bases unmatched. The CDR3 sequence: CASSYSDRANTEAFF. As DNA, the CDR3 is TGTGCCAGCAGTTACTCAGACAGGGCAAACACTGAAGCTTTCTTT.

This clonotype appeared a few times. This chain links TRBV6-1 with TRBJ1-2; D remains unclear. This CDR3 contains 16 residues. Trimming removed 2 bases at V and 0 bases at J, with 13 bases between. Germline V lookup: CDR1 MNHNS, CDR2 SASEGT. CDR3 sequence: CASSEYGVRTNYGYTF. DNA for the CDR3: TGTGCCAGCAGTGAATACGGCGTCAGAACTAACTATGGCTACACCTTC.

This clonotype was observed many times. The rearrangement links TRBV28 to TRBJ2-7, with TRBD1 identical over 8 bases. This CDR3 has 14 residues. Germline CDR1 reads MDHEN; CDR2 reads SYDVKM. Trimming cost V 7 bases and J 2 bases; bases outside gene matches: 7. The CDR3 nucleotides read TGTGCCAGCACTGCAGGGGGCAGAACCTACGAGCAGTACTTC. This encodes CASTAGGRTYEQYF.